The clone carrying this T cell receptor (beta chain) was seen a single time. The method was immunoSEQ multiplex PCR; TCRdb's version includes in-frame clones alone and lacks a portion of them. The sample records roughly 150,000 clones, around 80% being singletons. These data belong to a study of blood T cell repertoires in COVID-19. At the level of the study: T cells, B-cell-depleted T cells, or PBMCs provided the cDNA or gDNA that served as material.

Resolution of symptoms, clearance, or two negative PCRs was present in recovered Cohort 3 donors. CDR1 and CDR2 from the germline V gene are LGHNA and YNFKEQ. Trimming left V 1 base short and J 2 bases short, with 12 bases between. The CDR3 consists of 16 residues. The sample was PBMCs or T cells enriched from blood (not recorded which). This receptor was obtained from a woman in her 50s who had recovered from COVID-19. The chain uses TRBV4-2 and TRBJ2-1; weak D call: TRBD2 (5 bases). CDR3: CASSQAVGMAYNEQFF. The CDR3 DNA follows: TGTGCCAGCAGCCAAGCTGTCGGGATGGCCTACAATGAGCAGTTCTTC.